One and the same sample provided the 12 T cell receptor beta chains below, sequenced in a study of blood T cell repertoires in COVID-19. Libraries were prepared by immunoSEQ multiplex PCR; TCRdb keeps only in-frame clonotypes and omits some of them. The top ten clones hold less than 10% of a sample with approximately 160,000 clones, 70% to 90% of them seen once. Source material: peripheral blood. The receptor set was obtained from a woman aged 55-69 years with COVID-19, enrolled during active disease.

Points on this clone: One end of the junction does not line up with germline, which may come from a read error. The chain uses TRBV7-9 and TRBJ2-6; perhaps TRBD2 as D (5 bases). Germline V gives CDR1 SEHNR, CDR2 FQNEAQ (reference sequence). The CDR3 is 15 residues long. This CDR3 is CASSLAGTGANVLTF. The DNA for the CDR3 is TGTGCCAGCAGCCTAGCCGGGACTGGGGCCAACGTCCTGACTTTC.

This rearrangement joins TRBV19 to TRBJ1-1; TRBD1 might be the D (5 bases). The CDR3 runs to 15 residues. Germline-derived CDR1 and CDR2 are LNHDA and SQIVND (reference sequence). V was shortened by 5 bases and J by 0 bases, with 13 bases between the two germline ends. CDR3 DNA: TGTGCCAGTAGTCGGGCAGGGAACATGAACACTGAAGCTTTCTTT. Its protein is CASSRAGNMNTEAFF.

The chain couples TRBV9 to TRBJ1-1; 8 positions match TRBD1. The germline V gene encodes CDR1 SGDLS and CDR2 YYNGEE. After removal of 0 bases from V and 7 bases from J, the junction contained 5 bases not matched to a gene. The CDR3 covers 14 residues. The CDR3 DNA sequence: TGTGCCAGCAGCGTAGCCCCTGGACAGGGTGAAGCTTTCTTT. This translates into CASSVAPGQGEAFF.

The CDR3 DNA reads as TGTGCCTCAGACAGGGGGCCTGTTGGCGGCTACACCTTC. Residues: CASDRGPVGGYTF. The genes are TRBV12-3 or TRBV12-4 and TRBJ1-2, with TRBD1 matching over 10 bases. V trimming: 11 bases; J trimming: 8 bases; junction bases outside the gene matches: 11. This CDR3 has 13 residues.

The rearrangement joins TRBV7-6 to TRBJ2-7, with TRBD1 matching 9 bases. The CDR3 spans 15 residues. CDR1 is SGHVS, CDR2 FNYEAQ, per germline. The J segment lost 2 bases and the V segment lost 5 bases, leaving 7 bases of the junction unmatched. CDR3 in amino acids: CASSPLRQGAYEQYF. The CDR3 DNA follows: TGTGCCAGCAGCCCCCTTCGACAGGGGGCCTACGAGCAGTACTTC.

This sequence joins TRBV5-1 and TRBJ1-2, with 7 nucleotides matching TRBD1. V shed 0 bases and J 7 bases; nucleotides not matched to a gene: 3. The CDR3 spans 13 residues. Germline CDR1 and CDR2: SGHRS and YFSETQ. The CDR3 coding sequence is TGCGCCAGCAGCTTGGAGACAGGGAGTGGCTACACCTTC. Protein product: CASSLETGSGYTF.

The sample holds one count of this clone. The V gene is TRBV15, the J gene TRBJ1-3, with D uncertain. V was clipped by 0 bases and J by 4 bases, with 10 bases between them. The CDR3 runs to 15 residues. Germline V lookup: CDR1 LNHNV, CDR2 YYDKDF (reference sequence). In nucleotides, the CDR3 is TGTGCCACCAGCAGAGATGCGGGGAGGGGAAACACCATATATTTT. As protein: CATSRDAGRGNTIYF.

The rearrangement links TRBV4-1 to TRBJ1-1; tentative D call: TRBD1 (6 bases). Germline V gene sequence: CDR1 MGHRA, CDR2 YSYEKL. V was cut by 1 base and J by 7 bases, with 10 bases left in between. The CDR3 sequence is 13 residues long. Written as DNA, the CDR3 is TGCGCCAGCAGCCAAGTGGGGGCGGGTGAAGCTTTCTTT. It encodes CASSQVGAGEAFF.

The genes are TRBV7-9 and TRBJ2-3, with TRBD2 matching 12 bases. The junction had 9 bases not matched to a gene; V was cut back by 5 bases and J by 6 bases. Germline V gene lookup returns CDR1 SEHNR and CDR2 FQNEAQ (reference sequence). This CDR3 has 16 amino acids. CDR3 loop: CASSPRLAGDRDTQYF. CDR3 DNA: TGTGCCAGCAGCCCCAGACTAGCGGGAGATCGGGATACGCAGTATTTT. Full variable domain (outside the CDR3, taken from reference TRBV7-9 and TRBJ2-3): DTGVSQNPRHKITKRGQNVTFRCDPISEHNRLYWYRQTLGQGPEFLTYFQNEAQLEKSRLLSDRFSAERPKGSFSTLEIQRTEQGDSAMYLCASSPRLAGDRDTQYFGPGTRLTVL.

A single count supports this clone. The genes are TRBV9 and TRBJ2-3; 8 bases agree with TRBD2. The CDR3 runs 16 residues. Germline CDR1 and CDR2: SGDLS and YYNGEE. V lost 1 base and J lost 4; bases outside the gene matches: 8. The CDR3 loop reads CASSVLAGGGPDTQYF. The CDR3 DNA sequence: TGTGCCAGCAGCGTATTGGCGGGAGGAGGCCCAGATACGCAGTATTTT.

The chain employs TRBV5-1 and TRBJ1-1; TRBD1 aligns across 8 bases. This CDR3 is built from 14 residues. The germline gives CDR1 SGHRS, CDR2 YFSETQ. J lost 10 bases, V lost 3 bases, and 11 bases had no gene match. In nucleotides, the CDR3 is TGCGCCAGCAGCTACGCCCCGACAGGGGAAGGAGCTTTCTTT. Translation gives CASSYAPTGEGAFF.

Ten or more counts support this clone. The chain uses TRBV2 and TRBJ2-1, with D tentatively TRBD2 (6 bases). CDR3 length equals 17 residues. The ends were cut back, 6 bases at V and 1 base at J, with 19 bases in the middle. Germline CDR1 and CDR2: SNHLY and FYNNEI. CDR3 amino acids: CASSATAWGRSYNEQFF. The CDR3 DNA reads TGTGCCAGCAGCGCCACCGCTTGGGGGAGGTCCTACAATGAGCAGTTCTTC.